This T cell receptor beta chain was observed in a study of T cell changes during pregnancy in multiple sclerosis. TCRdb keeps only in-frame clones here, not all; method: immunoSEQ multiplex PCR. Here the sample spans around 69,000 clones, 91% being singletons. The CDR3 loop spans 11 amino acids. Germline CDR1 is MGHRA and CDR2 is YSYEKL. Trimming shortened V by 3 bases and J by 5 bases, and 4 bases separated the two germline ends. Material: CD8+ T cells from peripheral blood mononuclear cells, obtained before pregnancy. This rearrangement joins TRBV4-1 to TRBJ2-5; no clear D. The clonotype originates from a female donor with multiple sclerosis, enrolled in a pregnancy study. The CDR3 DNA sequence: TGCGCCAGCAGCCACCGGGAGACCCAGTACTTC. This gives the protein CASSHRETQYF.